The following is a T cell receptor beta chain sequence with its context. Its antigen remains unknown. This CDR3 contains 14 residues. Germline CDR1 is DFQATT and CDR2 is SNEGSKA (reference sequence). The V end was cut by 3 bases, the J end by 3 bases, with 15 bases between. Sequencing of the DNA from cultured CD4+ T cells was carried out with the Oncomine TCR Beta short-read assay. TCRdb re-analysed the PCR reads in MiXCR, keeping a single row per CDR3 protein. Seen here are fewer than 10,000 distinct CDR3 sequences, 45% to 55% observed once, and the top ten hold approximately 11%. The sample originates from a study of vaccination and CD4 T cells after COVID-19. At the level of the study: Overlapping spike peptides of SARS-CoV-2, HCoV-NL63, HCoV-OC43 and HCoV-229E stimulated the cells. Study-level findings and limits: Spike mono-reactivity was found in 304 of the 307 vaccine-specific clones identified in convalescent patients.

Treatment: approximately 9-day PBMC culture with coronavirus spike peptide pools or control peptides (ViraFEST assay). Pre-COVID-19 pandemic sampling (2011-2018) yielded the unexposed donor's CD4+ T cells. The source material was CD4+ T cells from blood, cultured in vitro. This clonotype was obtained from a human donor in good health. This chain connects TRBV20-1 to TRBJ2-7, with D maybe TRBD2 (6 bases). For the CDR3, the DNA is TGCAGTGCTAGGCGGGAAGGGGCCCTCTACGAGCAGTACTTC. Its translation: CSARREGALYEQYF.